Each of the 26 T cell receptor beta chains below was sequenced from the same sample in a study of regulatory T cells in long-lasting Graves disease. The time point is: newly diagnosed GD, antithyroid drugs for less than 3 months. Preparation of the TCR library used RNA extracted from PBMCs. Both iRepertoire HTBI primers and Arm-PCR of CDR3 regions were used to build the TCR beta libraries. TCRdb called the multiplex PCR reads again in MiXCR, with one record for every CDR3 protein. The sample shows roughly 610,000 distinct CDR3 sequences, about 16% of them seen only once. Another study also made use of these data, one on T cells in Graves' hyperthyroidism and ophthalmopathy.

The sequencing here drew on peripheral blood mononuclear cells (PBMCs), taken at new diagnosis, from a patient treated with antithyroid drugs. The receptors come from a man younger than 35 with Graves disease.

This clonotype has just a few counts. The CDR3 reads CASSQVGVTGNNEQFF. The CDR3 DNA follows: TGCGCCAGCAGCCAAGTGGGTGTGACAGGGAACAATGAGCAGTTCTTC. The chain links TRBV4-1 to TRBJ2-1, with 7 bases identical to TRBD1. V lost 1 base and J lost 5; bases outside the gene matches: 8. Germline lookup yields CDR1 MGHRA and CDR2 YSYEKL. The CDR3 is 16 residues long.

The chain couples TRBV7-9 to TRBJ2-5; 12 bases align to TRBD2. The CDR3 has 17 amino acids. V was pared by 5 bases and J by 0 bases, with 7 bases of the junction left unmatched. CDR1 is SEHNR, CDR2 FQNEAQ, per germline (reference sequence). CDR3 amino acids: CASSRHRTSGDQETQYF. Written as DNA, the CDR3 is TGTGCCAGCAGCCGACATAGGACTAGCGGGGACCAAGAGACCCAGTACTTC.

The chain recombines TRBV20-1 with TRBJ2-5; possible D gene TRBD2, 6 bases. Germline V gene lookup returns CDR1 DFQATT and CDR2 SNEGSKA (reference sequence). The CDR3 covers 14 residues. The CDR3 sequence is CNAIYRDFQETQYF. Written as DNA, the CDR3 is TGCAATGCCATATATAGGGACTTTCAAGAGACCCAGTACTTC.

This clonotype was observed a handful of times. The CDR3 DNA is TGTGCCATCAGTTCGGCCCCGGGACAGGGGGCCGGGGAGACCCAGTACTTC. It specifies CAISSAPGQGAGETQYF. The chain has TRBV10-3 and TRBJ2-5, with 12 bases fitting TRBD1. Germline assignment: CDR1 ENHRY and CDR2 SYGVKD. V gave up 5 bases and J gave up 5 bases; unmatched junction bases: 12. The CDR3 runs 17 residues.

The chain uses TRBV12-5 and TRBJ2-7, with 10 bases matching TRBD1. The CDR3 sequence is 15 residues long. The trim removed 1 base at V and 0 bases at J, leaving 0 bases unmatched. Looked up from germline, CDR1 is LGHNT and CDR2 is FRNRAP. The CDR3 DNA reads TGTGCTAGTGGTTTGGGACAGGGGGCCTCCTACGAGCAGTACTTC. Its protein product is CASGLGQGASYEQYF. Combining the CDR3 with reference TRBV12-5 and TRBJ2-7 gives the whole variable domain DARVTQTPRHKVTEMGQEVTMRCQPILGHNTVFWYRQTMMQGLELLAYFRNRAPLDDSGMPKDRFSAEMPDATLATLKIQPSEPRDSAVYFCASGLGQGASYEQYFGPGTRLTVT.

At least ten counts were recorded for this clonotype. This chain's CDR3 is CASTSGTSGSTDTQYF. CDR3 DNA sequence: TGCGCCAGCACCTCCGGGACTAGCGGCAGCACAGATACGCAGTATTTT. The J gene is TRBJ2-3, the V gene TRBV5-1; 11 bases are shared with TRBD2. V lost 6 bases to trimming and J lost 0 bases; unmatched junction nucleotides: 6. Per the germline V gene, CDR1 is SGHRS and CDR2 is YFSETQ. CDR3 length equals 16 residues.

This clonotype was detected only a few times. The chain combines TRBV3-1 with TRBJ1-6; D possibly corresponds to TRBD1 (5 bases). Germline lookup yields CDR1 LGHDT and CDR2 YNNKEL (reference sequence). V dropped 2 bases and J dropped 7 bases, with 12 bases sitting between them. This CDR3 spans 15 amino acids. The CDR3 region is CASSQTGKNNSPLHF. CDR3 bases: TGTGCCAGCAGCCAAACAGGAAAGAACAATTCACCCCTCCACTTT.

This clonotype was counted at least ten times. The genes are TRBV11-3 and TRBJ2-5; D is possibly TRBD2 (6 bases). The CDR3 runs to 12 residues. Germline V gene data show CDR1 as SGHNT and CDR2 as YENEEA. V was pared by 8 bases and J by 4 bases, with 11 bases between. CDR3 sequence (DNA): TGTGCCAGCTCAAAGGGAGGAGAGACCCAGTACTTC. This sequence encodes CASSKGGETQYF.

The gene calls are TRBV14 and TRBJ1-6; 10 nucleotides align to TRBD1. The CDR3 contains 15 residues. Germline V gene lookup returns CDR1 SGHDN and CDR2 FVKESK. With 1 base clipped from V and 8 bases from J, the junction kept 2 bases outside the gene matches. The CDR3, as DNA: TGTGCCAGCAGCCAAGCCGGGACAGGGGATTCACCCCTCCACTTT. Translated, it gives CASSQAGTGDSPLHF.

This clonotype was counted at least ten times. CDR3 in DNA: TGTGCCAGCAGTTCCGACACCTCCTCCTACGAGCAGTACTTC. Its translation is CASSSDTSSYEQYF. The genes are TRBV12-3 or TRBV12-4 and TRBJ2-7; the D is unclear. The V end was cut by 4 bases, the J end by 0 bases, with 10 bases between. The CDR3 length is 14 residues.

This rearrangement joins TRBV7-2 to TRBJ1-2; perhaps TRBD1 as D (5 bases). The V gene's germline CDR1 is SGHTA and CDR2 FQGNSA. V lost 7 bases and J lost 0, with 27 bases in between. This CDR3 comprises 19 residues. CDR3: CASNRKTRELAPANYGYTF. Here the CDR3 DNA reads TGTGCCAGCAATCGAAAGACCAGGGAACTGGCGCCAGCTAACTATGGCTACACCTTC. Looking up the rest from reference TRBV7-2 and TRBJ1-2 gives the full variable domain: GAGVSQSPSNKVTEKGKDVELRCDPISGHTALYWYRQSLGQGLEFLIYFQGNSAPDKSGLPSDRFSAERTGGSVSTLTIQRTQQEDSAVYLCASNRKTRELAPANYGYTFGSGTRLTVV.

This clonotype was counted at least ten times. The chain carries TRBV5-1 and TRBJ1-1; 11 bases line up with TRBD1. Germline V gene sequence: CDR1 SGHRS, CDR2 YFSETQ. There are 15 residues in the CDR3. The trim removed 4 bases at V and 5 bases at J, leaving 7 bases unmatched. The CDR3 region has the DNA TGCGCCAGCAGCAAGGGGACAGGGGGAGGAACTGAAGCTTTCTTT. Its translation: CASSKGTGGGTEAFF. Variable domain in full (rest from reference TRBV5-1 and TRBJ1-1): KAGVTQTPRYLIKTRGQQVTLSCSPISGHRSVSWYQQTPGQGLQFLFEYFSETQRNKGNFPGRFSGRQFSNSRSEMNVSTLELGDSALYLCASSKGTGGGTEAFFGQGTRLTVV.

This clonotype has at least ten counts. This rearrangement joins TRBV2 to TRBJ1-2; D call uncertain. Trimming took off 2 bases at V and 4 bases at J, with 14 bases between the two ends. Germline lookup yields CDR1 SNHLY and CDR2 FYNNEI. The CDR3 consists of 15 residues. CDR3 nucleotide sequence: TGTGCCAGCAGTGAATCTTTGGCAGGCCCCTATGGCTACACCTTC. Translated: CASSESLAGPYGYTF.

This chain uses TRBV11-2 with TRBJ2-4, with D possibly TRBD2 on 5 matching bases. Trimming removed 0 bases at V and 11 bases at J, with 11 bases between. Germline V gives CDR1 SGHAT, CDR2 FQNNGV. The CDR3 spans 13 residues. CDR3 bases: TGTGCCAGCAGCTTAGATCGGACTGGGCTTCAGTACTTC. It specifies CASSLDRTGLQYF.

The V call is TRBV19, the J call TRBJ2-7, with 7 bases lining up with TRBD2. V shed 2 bases, J shed 0 bases, and the junction held 4 bases outside the gene matches. This CDR3 is 15 amino acids long. Looked up from germline, CDR1 is LNHDA and CDR2 is SQIVND (reference sequence). The CDR3 loop is CASSITSAPSYEQYF. The CDR3 bases are TGTGCCAGTAGTATAACTAGCGCCCCCTCCTACGAGCAGTACTTC.

This clonotype has a count of ten or more. The chain links TRBV7-9 to TRBJ2-1; TRBD2 matches 13 bases. There are 15 residues in the CDR3. From germline, CDR1 is SEHNR and CDR2 FQNEAQ (reference sequence). Unmatched junction bases numbered 6, after V lost 6 bases and J lost 7 bases. The CDR3 is CASRLTTSGRNEQFF. The CDR3 DNA is TGTGCCAGCAGGTTAACGACTAGCGGGAGGAATGAGCAGTTCTTC.

This clonotype appeared a few times. The rearrangement uses TRBV5-1 and TRBJ2-2; 14 positions match TRBD2. V lost 4 bases, J lost 4 bases, and 3 bases stayed unmatched. Germline V gene lookup returns CDR1 SGHRS and CDR2 YFSETQ. This CDR3 is 16 amino acids long. The DNA of the CDR3 is TGCGCCAGCAGCCCCGGGACTAGCGGGAGCACCGGGGAGCTGTTTTTT. This codes for CASSPGTSGSTGELFF.

A word on this clonotype: This could be a read error, since a much larger clone is one nucleotide away. The V and J genes are TRBV12-5 and TRBJ1-2, with D uncertain. The CDR3 has 15 amino acids. Germline CDR1 and CDR2: LGHNT and FRNRAP. Deletions cut 0 bases from V and 4 bases from J, with 12 bases between. CDR3 sequence reads: CASGLVAGEGYGYTF. DNA for the CDR3: TGTGCTAGTGGTTTGGTGGCGGGCGAAGGCTATGGCTACACCTTC.

The chain recombines TRBV7-9 with TRBJ2-7; 11 bases line up with TRBD2. This CDR3 has 15 amino acids. The J segment lost 3 bases and the V segment lost 4 bases, leaving 5 bases of the junction unmatched. Germline-derived CDR1 and CDR2 are SEHNR and FQNEAQ (reference sequence). CDR3 in amino acids: CASSSTSGTFYEQYF. The CDR3 DNA reads as TGTGCCAGCAGCTCGACTAGCGGGACGTTCTACGAGCAGTACTTC.

V and J are TRBV19 and TRBJ2-3; TRBD2 agrees at 12 bases. Germline CDR1 is LNHDA and CDR2 is SQIVND (reference sequence). This CDR3 spans 17 amino acids. V lost 3 bases to trimming and J lost 4 bases; unmatched junction nucleotides: 8. The CDR3 region has the DNA TGTGCCAGTAGTATCCTTCGGACTAGCGGGACGGCAGATACGCAGTATTTT. This translates into CASSILRTSGTADTQYF.

This clonotype has just one count. The genes are TRBV15 and TRBJ1-4, with D tentatively TRBD1 (6 bases). Germline loops: CDR1 LNHNV, CDR2 YYDKDF (reference sequence). The CDR3 loop spans 16 amino acids. The V gene lost 8 bases and the J gene lost 2 bases, with 18 bases spanning the gap. This chain's CDR3 is CATRNSGGSTNEKLFF. CDR3 DNA sequence: TGTGCCACCCGAAATAGTGGGGGCTCCACTAATGAAAAACTGTTTTTT.

The chain carries TRBV15 and TRBJ2-1; D uncertain. CDR1 is LNHNV, CDR2 YYDKDF, per germline (reference sequence). This CDR3 comprises 13 residues. The V gene lost 3 bases and the J gene lost 10 bases, with 13 bases spanning the gap. For the CDR3, the DNA is TGTGCCACCAGCAGTACAGACTTTAGGGAGCAGTTCTTC. It specifies CATSSTDFREQFF.

About this clonotype: Being one base from a much bigger clone, this may be a read error. V is TRBV7-8 and J is TRBJ2-4; 12 bases match TRBD2. The CDR3 contains 16 residues. The germline V gene encodes CDR1 SGHVS and CDR2 FQNEAQ. With V trimmed by 5 bases and J by 5 bases, 7 bases remained unmatched. The CDR3 DNA reads as TGTGCCAGCAGCGCGACTAGCGGGAGAACCGAAAACATTCAGTACTTC. Translated, it gives CASSATSGRTENIQYF.

This clonotype was counted many times. The gene calls are TRBV6-1 and TRBJ1-4; 11 positions agree with TRBD1. The CDR3 has 14 residues. Germline lookup yields CDR1 MNHNS and CDR2 SASEGT. V trimming: 5 bases; J trimming: 11 bases; junction bases outside the gene matches: 7. CDR3 residues: CASSRTGGAEKLFF. Here the CDR3 DNA reads TGTGCCAGCAGTCGGACAGGGGGCGCGGAGAAACTGTTTTTT.

Here the CDR3 DNA reads TGTGCCAGCAGTGAAGAGGTGGGGGGACTGAGGGGTTCACCCCTCCACTTT. This translates into CASSEEVGGLRGSPLHF. The chain couples TRBV6-1 to TRBJ1-6; tentatively, D is TRBD1 (5 bases). The V end lost 1 base, the J end lost 9 bases, and 19 bases lay between the germline ends. The CDR3 has 17 amino acids. CDR1 and CDR2 (germline): MNHNS, SASEGT.

This clonotype was recorded many times. This chain links TRBV2 with TRBJ2-3; TRBD1 matches at 7 bases. Per the germline V gene, CDR1 is SNHLY and CDR2 is FYNNEI. The CDR3 loop spans 12 amino acids. The J segment lost 4 bases and the V segment lost 8 bases, leaving 3 bases of the junction unmatched. This CDR3 reads CASGRGPDTQYF. CDR3 bases: TGTGCCAGCGGAAGGGGGCCAGATACGCAGTATTTT. Full variable domain (remainder filled in from reference TRBV2 and TRBJ2-3): EPEVTQTPSHQVTQMGQEVILRCVPISNHLYFYWYRQILGQKVEFLVSFYNNEISEKSEIFDDQFSVERPDGSNFTLKIRSTKLEDSAMYFCASGRGPDTQYFGPGTRLTVL.